The rows below give T cell receptor beta chains drawn from one sample of a study of memory CD4+ T cells and cytomegalovirus serostatus. The table came from immunoSEQ multiplex PCR; TCRdb's copy has only in-frame clones and leaves some out. The sample has about 92,000 clones, approximately 80% seen once. The sequenced sample was memory CD4+ T cells from blood. Source of these receptors: an adult in good health and CMV-seropositive. The CDR3 runs from the conserved cysteine through the conserved F or W. Each record gives: J gene, clone size, V gene, D gene, CDR3 DNA, CDR3 protein. D genes are given only for firm matches. Size is stated for part of the rows, as once, few or many counts, or as a class when the clone is expanded.

TRBJ1-3	.	TRBV30	.	TGTGCCTGGAGTGAAGGGTCGGGAAACACCATATATTTT	CAWSEGSGNTIYF
TRBJ1-2	few	TRBV30	.	TGTGCCTGGAGTGTAGAGTGGGAAACTGGCTACACCTTC	CAWSVEWETGYTF
TRBJ1-4	few	TRBV7-9	.	TGTGCCAGCTCACAACAGGGAGGCGAAAAACTGTTTTTT	CASSQQGGEKLFF
TRBJ2-1	once	TRBV5-1	TRBD2	TGCGCCAGCAGCTGGACCCTAGCGGGAGGGCCAAATGAGCAGTTCTTC	CASSWTLAGGPNEQFF
TRBJ1-1	.	TRBV5-1	TRBD1	TGCGCCAGCAGCTTGGGGGACAGAATGAACACTGAAGCTTTCTTT	CASSLGDRMNTEAFF
TRBJ2-5	.	TRBV2	TRBD2	TGTGCCAGCAGTCTGACTAGCCCACGGGAGACCCAGTACTTC	CASSLTSPRETQYF
TRBJ2-5	.	TRBV2	.	TGTGCCAGCAGTGGTTCGACGGGACCCCAAGAGACCCAGTACTTC	CASSGSTGPQETQYF
TRBJ2-7	once	TRBV28	.	TGTGCCATCCGGCCCCAGGGCCAATCCTACGAGCAGTACTTC	CAIRPQGQSYEQYF
TRBJ2-5	.	TRBV6-4	.	TGTGCCAGCAAACGCAGACAAGAGACCCAGTACTTC	CASKRRQETQYF
TRBJ2-3	.	TRBV28	TRBD1	TGTGCCAGCAGTTTGGGCCCCCTAGACAGGGAAGATACGCAGTATTTT	CASSLGPLDREDTQYF
TRBJ2-5	.	TRBV30	TRBD2	TGTGCCTGGAGTAGGTTAGCGGGAGTTAGGGAGACCCAGTACTTC	CAWSRLAGVRETQYF
TRBJ1-5	few	TRBV6-4	TRBD1	TGTGCCAGCAGAGAACAGGGGGCAAGCAATCAGCCCCAGCATTTT	CASREQGASNQPQHF
TRBJ1-5	.	TRBV7-2	.	TGTGCCAGCAGCCTTGGGAGATGGGGAAATCAGCCCCAGCATTTT	CASSLGRWGNQPQHF
TRBJ2-5	.	TRBV5-4	.	TGTGCCAGCAGCTGGCGAGGGGGAGAGACCCAGTACTTC	CASSWRGGETQYF
TRBJ2-2	.	TRBV5-6	.	TGTGCCAGCAGCTTATCCGGGGGGCGCTTGAAAAAGGGCACCGGGGAGCTGTTTTTT	CASSLSGGRLKKGTGELFF